This TCR beta chain appears in the sequencing data of a study of Graves' ophthalmopathy and Graves' hyperthyroidism. V lost 7 bases to trimming and J lost 2 bases; unmatched junction nucleotides: 6. The CDR3 totals 15 residues. Germline V gene lookup returns CDR1 SGHVT and CDR2 SQSDAQ. RNA transcripts were the template, and TCR beta CDR3 regions were amplified from them. First-round RT-PCR employed HTBI primers, with a second-round multiplex PCR after it. TCRdb reprocessed the multiplex PCR reads with MiXCR, giving one entry per CDR3 protein. Found here are 660,000 or so distinct CDR3 sequences, approximately 39% of them singletons; the top ten hold 3.3%.

This chain joins TRBV7-4 and TRBJ2-5; 11 bases are shared with TRBD2. The sequence was collected from an adult man with Graves' ophthalmopathy. Sequences were obtained from peripheral blood. CDR3 sequence reads: CASTLAGGPQETQYF. The CDR3 DNA reads as TGTGCCAGCACTCTAGCGGGGGGACCTCAAGAGACCCAGTACTTC.